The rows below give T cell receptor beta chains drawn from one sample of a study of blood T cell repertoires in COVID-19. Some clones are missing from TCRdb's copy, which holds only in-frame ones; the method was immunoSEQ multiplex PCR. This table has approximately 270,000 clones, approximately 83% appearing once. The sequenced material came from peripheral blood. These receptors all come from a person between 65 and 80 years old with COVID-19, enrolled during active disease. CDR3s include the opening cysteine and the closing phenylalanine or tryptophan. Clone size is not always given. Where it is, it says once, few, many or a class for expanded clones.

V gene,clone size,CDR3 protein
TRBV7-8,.,CASSLISGSGGHEQYF
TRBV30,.,CAWDKTSGDTYEQYF
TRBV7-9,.,CASSLGQGSEKLFF
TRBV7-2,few,CASSLSRELFF
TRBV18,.,CASSDLAPGTSGSYTQYF
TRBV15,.,CATSKSGIFTEAFF
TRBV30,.,CAWSVRERGYEKLFF
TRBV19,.,CASTRGLTSYNEQFF
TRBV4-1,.,CASSQDPGGQSGKLFF
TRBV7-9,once,CASSFRKGLEETQYF
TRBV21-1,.,CAKKTGVYEQYF
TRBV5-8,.,CASSPQMAQHF
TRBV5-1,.,CASSLVGGRDYNEQFF
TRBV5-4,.,CASSLGGQGGLEQYF
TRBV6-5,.,CASSSPGQKVGEQYF
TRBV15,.,CATSRPGPGSDQPQHF